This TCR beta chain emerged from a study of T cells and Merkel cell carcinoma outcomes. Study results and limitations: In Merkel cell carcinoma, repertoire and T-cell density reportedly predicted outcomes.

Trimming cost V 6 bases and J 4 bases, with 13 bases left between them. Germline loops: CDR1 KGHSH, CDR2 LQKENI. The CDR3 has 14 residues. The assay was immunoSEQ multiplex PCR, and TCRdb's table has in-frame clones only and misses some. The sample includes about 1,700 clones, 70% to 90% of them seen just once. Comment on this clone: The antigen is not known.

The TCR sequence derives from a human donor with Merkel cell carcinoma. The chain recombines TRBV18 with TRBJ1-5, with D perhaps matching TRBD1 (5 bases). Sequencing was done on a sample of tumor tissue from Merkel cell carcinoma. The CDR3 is CASSPGTSNQPQHF. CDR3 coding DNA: TGTGCCAGCTCCCCCGGGACTTCTAATCAGCCCCAGCATTTT.